These T cell receptor beta chains were read from a single sample in a study of T cell repertoires in cytomegalovirus infection. Each CDR3 protein gets one entry after TCRdb re-called the reads with MiXCR. The sample includes hundreds of thousands of distinct CDR3 sequences, 6.5% of them seen just once. Specimen: PBMCs. These receptor sequences come from a human donor in good health (CMV status not recorded). Some clones in this sample may be carry-over from other donors' samples. The CDR3 runs from the conserved cysteine through the conserved F or W. Fields, in order: clone size, V gene, J gene, D gene, CDR3 DNA, CDR3 protein. D genes are given only for firm matches. Clone size appears in some rows only: once, few, many, or a class for an expanded clone.

many	TRBV6-2/TRBV6-3	TRBJ2-1	.	TGTGCCAGCAGCCGTTCCGTCCGGCGTTACAATGAGCAGTTCTTC	CASSRSVRRYNEQFF
many	TRBV11-2	TRBJ2-7	TRBD1	TGTGCCAGCAGCCCCCGGACAGGGAGACGCTCCTACGAGCAGTACTTC	CASSPRTGRRSYEQYF
.	TRBV7-9	TRBJ1-6	.	TGTGCCAGCACCGCGACCATGGGGGGCTTGCCAGATGTTAATTCACCCCTCCACTTT	CASTATMGGLPDVNSPLHF
.	TRBV2	TRBJ2-7	.	TGTGCCAGCACCGGAGGCGGGATACGGGGTTACGAGCAGTACTTC	CASTGGGIRGYEQYF
many	TRBV2	TRBJ1-2	.	TGTGCCAGCAGTGACGGATCGGGGTATGGCTACACCTTC	CASSDGSGYGYTF
many	TRBV7-2	TRBJ2-3	TRBD2	TGTGCCAGCAGCTTAGCCGGGACTACCGGCACAGATACGCAGTATTTT	CASSLAGTTGTDTQYF
many	TRBV7-2	TRBJ1-5	.	TGTGCCAGCAGCTTAGCGCCGCAAGAATCTCAGCCCCAGCATTTT	CASSLAPQESQPQHF
many	TRBV20-1	TRBJ1-2	.	TGCAGTGCTAGAGTAGACAACTATGGCTACACCTTC	CSARVDNYGYTF
many	TRBV10-3	TRBJ2-5	TRBD2	TGTGCCATCGGGACTAGCGGGGGGGCCCGGGAGACCCAGTACTTC	CAIGTSGGARETQYF
many	TRBV7-2	TRBJ2-7	.	TGTGCCAGCAGATTCCCGGGCCCAGGGGACTACGAGCAGTACTTC	CASRFPGPGDYEQYF
many	TRBV6-1	TRBJ1-2	.	TGTGCCAGCAGTGAAGCGCGGCATGTCAACTATGGCTACACCTTC	CASSEARHVNYGYTF
many	TRBV6-6	TRBJ2-7	.	TGTGCCAGCAGTACTTACCGGGTAGACAGGTCAAGCATGGGGCAGTACTTC	CASSTYRVDRSSMGQYF
many	TRBV4-3	TRBJ2-7	.	TGCGCCAGCAGCCGGATCCGGGACACTTTCTCCTACGAGCAGTACTTC	CASSRIRDTFSYEQYF
many	TRBV7-2	TRBJ2-6	.	TGTGCCAGCAGCACCCTCCAAGCTGGGGCCAACGTCCTGACTTTC	CASSTLQAGANVLTF
many	TRBV7-2	TRBJ1-2	.	TGTGCCAGCAGCTCCGGGACTCTCGATAACTATGGCTACACCTTC	CASSSGTLDNYGYTF
many	TRBV7-9	TRBJ1-2	.	TGTGCCAGCAGCAATACGGATATCTATGGCTACACCTTC	CASSNTDIYGYTF
many	TRBV28	TRBJ2-6	.	TGTGCCAGCAGTTTCGCCAGGGCTGGGGCCAACGTCCTGACTTTC	CASSFARAGANVLTF
many	TRBV12-3/TRBV12-4	TRBJ1-5	.	TGTGCCAGCAGTTTAGAAAGCAGGGTGCAGCCCCAGCATTTT	CASSLESRVQPQHF
many	TRBV11-2	TRBJ2-7	.	TGTGCCAGCAGCTTAGTGGGGGCCCACTACGAGCAGTACTTC	CASSLVGAHYEQYF
many	TRBV20-1	TRBJ1-1	.	TGCAGTGCTAGAGTTGGAGGGTCTAACATAGCTTTCTTT	CSARVGGSNIAFF
many	TRBV7-6	TRBJ2-2	TRBD2	TGTGCCAGCAGCTGGGGACTAGCGGGGGGTACCGGGGAGCTGTTTTTT	CASSWGLAGGTGELFF
.	TRBV10-3	TRBJ2-2	.	TGTGCCATCAGTGTTACAGGGAACACCGGGGAGCTGTTTTTT	CAISVTGNTGELFF